The 5 T cell receptor beta chains below all came from one sample that was sequenced in a study of shared clonotypes between healthy human individuals. TCRdb's copy holds only in-frame clones and misses some; the assay was immunoSEQ multiplex PCR. The sample includes just under 350,000 clones, around 70% seen only once; the top ten take roughly a tenth. The sequenced sample consisted of memory CD4+ T cells sorted from blood. Documented subset: CD45RA-negative fraction. The origin of the receptors is a man in his thirties or forties in good health.

The chain recombines TRBV9 with TRBJ2-2; D is undetermined. The CDR3 is 13 residues long. V was clipped by 0 bases and J by 4 bases, with 4 bases between them. Germline CDR1 is SGDLS and CDR2 is YYNGEE. The CDR3 region has the DNA TGTGCCAGCAGCGTAGACGCCACCGGGGAGCTGTTTTTT. This gives the protein CASSVDATGELFF.

The chain links TRBV9 to TRBJ2-2; D may be TRBD2 (5 bases). This CDR3 is 16 amino acids long. Per germline, CDR1 SGDLS and CDR2 YYNGEE. Trimming left V 2 bases short and J 2 bases short, with 13 bases between. CDR3 sequence reads: CASSVRVGINTGELFF. The CDR3 nucleotides are TGTGCCAGCAGCGTCCGTGTCGGGATTAACACCGGGGAGCTGTTTTTT.

This chain connects TRBV25-1 to TRBJ2-3, with D perhaps TRBD2 (5 bases). The V and J ends lost 4 bases and 5 bases respectively, with 16 bases between them. Germline V CDR1 and CDR2: MGHDK, SYGVNS. There are 15 residues in the CDR3. The CDR3 loop reads CASSALGEYEDTQYF. CDR3 nucleotides: TGTGCCAGCAGTGCCCTCGGGGAGTACGAAGATACGCAGTATTTT.

The chain is built from TRBV5-6 and TRBJ2-1, with 8 bases matching TRBD1. V shed 2 bases, J shed 3 bases, and the junction held 7 bases outside the gene matches. The CDR3 is 16 amino acids. Germline assignment: CDR1 SGHDT and CDR2 YYEEEE. CDR3 residues: CASSLIGTGFYNEQFF. In nucleotides, the CDR3 is TGTGCCAGCAGCTTAATTGGGACAGGTTTCTACAATGAGCAGTTCTTC.

The chain couples TRBV28 to TRBJ1-2; D is ambiguous. The V gene lost 1 base and the J gene lost 8 bases, with 14 bases spanning the gap. CDR1 MDHEN and CDR2 SYDVKM come from the germline V gene. CDR3 size: 14 residues. Here the CDR3 reads CASSLFSGFGGYTF. CDR3 coding DNA: TGTGCCAGCAGTTTATTTTCTGGCTTCGGCGGCTACACCTTC.